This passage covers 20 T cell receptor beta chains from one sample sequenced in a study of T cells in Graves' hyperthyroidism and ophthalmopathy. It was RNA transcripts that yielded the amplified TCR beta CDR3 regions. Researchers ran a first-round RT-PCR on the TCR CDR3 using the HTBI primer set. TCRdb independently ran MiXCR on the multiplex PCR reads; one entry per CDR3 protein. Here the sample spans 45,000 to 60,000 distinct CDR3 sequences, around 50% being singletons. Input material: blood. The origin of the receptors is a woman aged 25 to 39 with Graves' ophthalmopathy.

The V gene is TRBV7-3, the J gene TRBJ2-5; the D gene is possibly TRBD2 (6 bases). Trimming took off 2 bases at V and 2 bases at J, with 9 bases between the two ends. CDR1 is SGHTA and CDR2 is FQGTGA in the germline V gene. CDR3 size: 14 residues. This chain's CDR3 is CASSLGGTQETQYF. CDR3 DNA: TGTGCCAGCAGCTTAGGGGGGACGCAAGAGACCCAGTACTTC.

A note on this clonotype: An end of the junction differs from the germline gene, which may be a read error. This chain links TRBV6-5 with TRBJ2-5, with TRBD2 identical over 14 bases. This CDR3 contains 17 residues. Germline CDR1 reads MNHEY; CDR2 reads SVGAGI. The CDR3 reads CAGSTGLAGVRGETQYF. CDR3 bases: TGTGCCGGCAGTACGGGACTAGCGGGAGTGAGGGGGGAGACCCAGTACTTC.

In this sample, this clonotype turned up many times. The CDR3 loop reads CASSIGWDFEAFF. As DNA, the CDR3 is TGTGCCAGTAGTATTGGGTGGGACTTTGAAGCTTTCTTT. The chain combines TRBV19 with TRBJ1-1; tentative D call: TRBD1 (5 bases). This CDR3 is 13 amino acids long. In germline, CDR1 is LNHDA, CDR2 SQIVND (reference sequence). Trimming cost V 3 bases and J 7 bases, with 12 bases left between them.

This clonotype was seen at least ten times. In DNA form, the CDR3 reads TGTGCCAGCAGCTCGGACGAAAACTATGGCTACACCTTC. Protein: CASSSDENYGYTF. This chain links TRBV7-6 with TRBJ1-2; the D is unclear. This CDR3 has 13 amino acids. Germline values: CDR1 SGHVS, CDR2 FNYEAQ. Trimming left V 4 bases short and J 2 bases short, with 8 bases between.

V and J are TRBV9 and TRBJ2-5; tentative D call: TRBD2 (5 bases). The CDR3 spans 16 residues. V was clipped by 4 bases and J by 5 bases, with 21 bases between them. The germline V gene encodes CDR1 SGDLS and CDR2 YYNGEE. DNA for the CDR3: TGTGCCAGCAGCTCACAAACCGGCCGGGATCGGGAGACCCAGTACTTC. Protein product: CASSSQTGRDRETQYF.

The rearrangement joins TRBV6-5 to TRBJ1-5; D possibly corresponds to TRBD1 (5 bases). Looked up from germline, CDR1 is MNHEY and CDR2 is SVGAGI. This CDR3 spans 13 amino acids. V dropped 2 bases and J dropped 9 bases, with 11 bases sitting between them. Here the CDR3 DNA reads TGTGCCAGCAGTTACAGGGGAATTCCGCCCCAGCATTTT. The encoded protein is CASSYRGIPPQHF.

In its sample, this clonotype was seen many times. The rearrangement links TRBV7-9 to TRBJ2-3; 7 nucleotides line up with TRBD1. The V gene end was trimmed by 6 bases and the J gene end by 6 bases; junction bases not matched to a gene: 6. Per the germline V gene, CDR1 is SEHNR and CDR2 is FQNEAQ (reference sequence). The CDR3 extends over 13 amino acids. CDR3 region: CASSRQGRDTQYF. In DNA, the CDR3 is TGTGCCAGCAGTCGACAGGGCCGGGATACGCAGTATTTT.

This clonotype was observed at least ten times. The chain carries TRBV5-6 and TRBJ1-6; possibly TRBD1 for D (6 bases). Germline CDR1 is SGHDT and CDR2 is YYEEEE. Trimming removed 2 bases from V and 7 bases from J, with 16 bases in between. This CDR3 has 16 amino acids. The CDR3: CASSFAFGGDNSPLHF. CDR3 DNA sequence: TGTGCCAGCAGCTTCGCATTCGGGGGCGACAATTCACCCCTCCACTTT.

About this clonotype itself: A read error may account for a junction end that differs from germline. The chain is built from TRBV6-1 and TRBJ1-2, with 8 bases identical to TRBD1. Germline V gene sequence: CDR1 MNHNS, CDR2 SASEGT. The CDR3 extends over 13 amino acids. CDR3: CASKRTGLTGYAF. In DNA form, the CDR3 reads TGTGCCAGCAAGAGGACAGGGCTGACGGGCTACGCCTTC.

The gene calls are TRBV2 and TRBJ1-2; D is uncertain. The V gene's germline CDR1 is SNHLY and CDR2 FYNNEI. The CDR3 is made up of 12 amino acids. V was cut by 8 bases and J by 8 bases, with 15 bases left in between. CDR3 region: CASLSESWGYTF. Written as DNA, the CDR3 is TGTGCCAGCTTGTCCGAAAGTTGGGGCTACACCTTC.

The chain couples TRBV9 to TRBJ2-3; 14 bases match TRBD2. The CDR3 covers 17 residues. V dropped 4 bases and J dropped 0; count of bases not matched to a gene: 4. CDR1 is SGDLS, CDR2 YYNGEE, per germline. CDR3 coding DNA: TGTGCCAGCAGCAAGGGACTAGCGGGGGTCAGCACAGATACGCAGTATTTT. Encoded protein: CASSKGLAGVSTDTQYF.

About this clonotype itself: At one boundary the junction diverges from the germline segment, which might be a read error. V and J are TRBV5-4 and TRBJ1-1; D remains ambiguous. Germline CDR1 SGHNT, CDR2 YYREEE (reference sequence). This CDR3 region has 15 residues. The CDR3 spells CASSLAEGLATEACF. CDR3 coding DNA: TGTGCCAGCAGCTTGGCAGAAGGTTTGGCCACTGAAGCTTGCTTT.

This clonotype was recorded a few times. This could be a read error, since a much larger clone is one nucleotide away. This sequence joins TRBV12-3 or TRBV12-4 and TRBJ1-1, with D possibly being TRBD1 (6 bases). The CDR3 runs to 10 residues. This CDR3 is CASGDMEALF. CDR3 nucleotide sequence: TGTGCCAGCGGGGACATGGAAGCTCTCTTT.

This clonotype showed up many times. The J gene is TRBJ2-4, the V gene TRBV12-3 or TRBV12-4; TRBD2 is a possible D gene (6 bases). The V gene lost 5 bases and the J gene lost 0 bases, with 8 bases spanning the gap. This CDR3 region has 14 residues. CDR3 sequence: CASSTGEAKNIQYF. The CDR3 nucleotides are TGTGCCAGCAGTACGGGGGAAGCCAAAAACATTCAGTACTTC.

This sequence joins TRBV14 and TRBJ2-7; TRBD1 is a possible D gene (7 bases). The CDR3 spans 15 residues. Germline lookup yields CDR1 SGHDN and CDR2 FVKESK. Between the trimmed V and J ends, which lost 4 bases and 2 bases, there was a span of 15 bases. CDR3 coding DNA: TGTGCCAGCAGCCGCGCAGGGGGGAGGCCCTACGAGCAGTACTTC. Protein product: CASSRAGGRPYEQYF.

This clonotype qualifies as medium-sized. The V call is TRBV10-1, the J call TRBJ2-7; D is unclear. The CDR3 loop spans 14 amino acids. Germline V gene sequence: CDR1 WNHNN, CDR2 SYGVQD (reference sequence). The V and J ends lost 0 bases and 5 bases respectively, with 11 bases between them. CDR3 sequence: CASSESGTIDEQYF. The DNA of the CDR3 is TGCGCCAGCAGTGAGTCAGGAACCATTGACGAGCAGTACTTC.

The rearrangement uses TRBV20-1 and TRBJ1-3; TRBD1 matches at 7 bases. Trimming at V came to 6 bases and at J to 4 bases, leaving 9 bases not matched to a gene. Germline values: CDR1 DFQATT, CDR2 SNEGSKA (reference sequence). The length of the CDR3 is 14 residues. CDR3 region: CSASATGFGNTIYF. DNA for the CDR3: TGCAGTGCGTCGGCGACAGGGTTCGGAAACACCATATATTTT.

The CDR3 region is CASSPRDSSYCNEQFF. In DNA, the CDR3 is TGTGCCAGCAGCCCCCGGGACAGCTCCTATTGCAATGAGCAGTTCTTC. The rearrangement joins TRBV13 to TRBJ2-1, with 7 bases aligning to TRBD1. The junction had 13 bases not matched to a gene; V was cut back by 5 bases and J by 6 bases. CDR3 length: 16 residues. The germline gives CDR1 PRHDT, CDR2 FYEKMQ (reference sequence).

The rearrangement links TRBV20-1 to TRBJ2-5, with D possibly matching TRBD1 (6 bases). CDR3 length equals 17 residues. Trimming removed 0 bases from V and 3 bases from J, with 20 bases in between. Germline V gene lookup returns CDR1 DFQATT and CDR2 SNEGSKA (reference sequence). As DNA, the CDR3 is TGCAGTGCTAGAGATTTTAGGGGGAACACCGGGGAAGAGACCCAGTACTTC. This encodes CSARDFRGNTGEETQYF.

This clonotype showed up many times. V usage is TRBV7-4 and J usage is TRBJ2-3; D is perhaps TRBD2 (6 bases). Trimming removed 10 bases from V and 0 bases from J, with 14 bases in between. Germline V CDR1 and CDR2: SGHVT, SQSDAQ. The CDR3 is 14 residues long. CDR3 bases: TGTGCCACCTATCGGGGGAGAAGCACAGATACGCAGTATTTT. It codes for CATYRGRSTDTQYF.